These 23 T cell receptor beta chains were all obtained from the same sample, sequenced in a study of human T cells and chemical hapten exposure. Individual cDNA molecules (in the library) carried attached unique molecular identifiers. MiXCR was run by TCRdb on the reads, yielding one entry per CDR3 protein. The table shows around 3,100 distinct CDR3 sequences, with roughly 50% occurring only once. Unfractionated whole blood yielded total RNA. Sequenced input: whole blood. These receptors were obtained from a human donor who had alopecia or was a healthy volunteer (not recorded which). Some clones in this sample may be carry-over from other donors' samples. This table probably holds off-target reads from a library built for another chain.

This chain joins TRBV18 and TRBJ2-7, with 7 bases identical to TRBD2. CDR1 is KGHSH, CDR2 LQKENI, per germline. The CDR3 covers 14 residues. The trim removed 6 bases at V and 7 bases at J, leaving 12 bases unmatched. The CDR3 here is CASSQGLEGREQYF. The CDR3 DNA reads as TGTGCCAGCTCTCAAGGACTAGAGGGAAGGGAGCAGTACTTC. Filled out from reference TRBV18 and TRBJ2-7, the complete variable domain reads NAGVMQNPRHLVRRRGQEARLRCSPMKGHSHVYWYRQLPEEGLKFMVYLQKENIIDESGMPKERFSAEFPKEGPSILRIQQVVRGDSAAYFCASSQGLEGREQYFGPGTRLTVT.

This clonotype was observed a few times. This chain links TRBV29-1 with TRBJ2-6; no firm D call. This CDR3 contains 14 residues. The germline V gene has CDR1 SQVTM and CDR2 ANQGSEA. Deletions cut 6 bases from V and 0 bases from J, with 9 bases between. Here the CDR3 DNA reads TGCAGCGTGGTCAAGGACTCTGGGGCCAACGTCCTGACTTTC. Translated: CSVVKDSGANVLTF.

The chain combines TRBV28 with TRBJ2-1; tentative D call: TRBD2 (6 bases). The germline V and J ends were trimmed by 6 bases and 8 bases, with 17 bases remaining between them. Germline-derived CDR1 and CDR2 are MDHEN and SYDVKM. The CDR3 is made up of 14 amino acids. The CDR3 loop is CASSVGLAVYEQFF. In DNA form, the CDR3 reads TGTGCCAGCAGCGTGGGGTTAGCGGTATATGAGCAGTTCTTC.

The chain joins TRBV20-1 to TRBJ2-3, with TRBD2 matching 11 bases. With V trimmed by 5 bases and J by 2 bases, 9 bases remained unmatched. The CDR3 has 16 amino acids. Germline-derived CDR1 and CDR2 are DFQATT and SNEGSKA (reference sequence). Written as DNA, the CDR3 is TGCAGTGCTGCCTCCGGGACTAGCGGCCCCACAGATACGCAGTATTTT. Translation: CSAASGTSGPTDTQYF.

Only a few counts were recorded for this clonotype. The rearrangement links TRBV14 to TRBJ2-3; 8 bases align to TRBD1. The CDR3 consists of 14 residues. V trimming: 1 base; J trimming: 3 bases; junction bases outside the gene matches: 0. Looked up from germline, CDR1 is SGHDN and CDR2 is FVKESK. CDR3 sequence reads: CASSQGQGTDTQYF. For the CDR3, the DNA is TGTGCCAGCAGCCAAGGACAGGGGACAGATACGCAGTATTTT.

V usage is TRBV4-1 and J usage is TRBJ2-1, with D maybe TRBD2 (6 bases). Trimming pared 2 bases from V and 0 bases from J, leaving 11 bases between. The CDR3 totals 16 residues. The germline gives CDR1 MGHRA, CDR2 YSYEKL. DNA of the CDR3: TGCGCCAGCAGCCAACCATTAGCGGTCTCCTACAATGAGCAGTTCTTC. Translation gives CASSQPLAVSYNEQFF.

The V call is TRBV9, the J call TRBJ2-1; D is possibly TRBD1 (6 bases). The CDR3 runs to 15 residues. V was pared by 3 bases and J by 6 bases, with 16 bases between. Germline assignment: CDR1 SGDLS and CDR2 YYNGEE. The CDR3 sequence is CASSGGGGPSNEQFF. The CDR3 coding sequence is TGTGCCAGCAGCGGAGGTGGGGGCCCCAGCAATGAGCAGTTCTTC.

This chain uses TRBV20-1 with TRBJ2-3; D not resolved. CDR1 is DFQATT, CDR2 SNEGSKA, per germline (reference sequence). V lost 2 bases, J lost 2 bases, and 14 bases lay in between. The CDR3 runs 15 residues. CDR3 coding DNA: TGCAGTGCTAGACTCCCTGCGCAGTTCACAGATACGCAGTATTTT. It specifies CSARLPAQFTDTQYF.

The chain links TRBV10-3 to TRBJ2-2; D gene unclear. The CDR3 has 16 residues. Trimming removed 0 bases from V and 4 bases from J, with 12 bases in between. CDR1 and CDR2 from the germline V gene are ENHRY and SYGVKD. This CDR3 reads CAISESSYRVTGELFF. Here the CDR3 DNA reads TGTGCCATCAGTGAGTCGAGCTACAGAGTCACCGGGGAGCTGTTTTTT.

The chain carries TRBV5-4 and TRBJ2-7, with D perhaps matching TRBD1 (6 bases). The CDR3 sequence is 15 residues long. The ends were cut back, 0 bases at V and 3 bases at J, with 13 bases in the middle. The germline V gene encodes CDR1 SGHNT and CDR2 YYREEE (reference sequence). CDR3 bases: TGTGCCAGCAGCTTGGAGGACAGTACCTTCTACGAGCAGTACTTC. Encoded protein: CASSLEDSTFYEQYF.

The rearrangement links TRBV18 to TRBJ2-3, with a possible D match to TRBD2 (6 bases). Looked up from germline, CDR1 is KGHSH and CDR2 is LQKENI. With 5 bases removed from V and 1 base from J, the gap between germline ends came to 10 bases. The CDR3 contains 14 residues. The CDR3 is CASSILAGTDTQYF. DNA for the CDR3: TGTGCCAGCTCAATCTTAGCGGGCACAGATACGCAGTATTTT.

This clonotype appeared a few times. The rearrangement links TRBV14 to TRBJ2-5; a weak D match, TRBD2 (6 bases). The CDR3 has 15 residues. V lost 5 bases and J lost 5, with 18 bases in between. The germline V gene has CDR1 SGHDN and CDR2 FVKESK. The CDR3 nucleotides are TGTGCCAGCAGCACAAGAAGGAGGGCCTGGGAGACCCAGTACTTC. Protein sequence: CASSTRRRAWETQYF.

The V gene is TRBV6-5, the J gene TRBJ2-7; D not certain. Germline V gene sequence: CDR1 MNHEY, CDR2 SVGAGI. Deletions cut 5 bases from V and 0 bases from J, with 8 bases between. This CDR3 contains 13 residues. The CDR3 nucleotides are TGTGCCAGCAGTACGGGCTTCTCCTACGAGCAGTACTTC. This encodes CASSTGFSYEQYF.

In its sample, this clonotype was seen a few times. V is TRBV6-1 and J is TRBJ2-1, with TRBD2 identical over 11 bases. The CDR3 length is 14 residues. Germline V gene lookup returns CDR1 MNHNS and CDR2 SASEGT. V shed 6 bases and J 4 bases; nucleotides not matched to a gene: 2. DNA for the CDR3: TGTGCCAGCAGAACTAGCGGGGGTTACAATGAGCAGTTCTTC. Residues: CASRTSGGYNEQFF.

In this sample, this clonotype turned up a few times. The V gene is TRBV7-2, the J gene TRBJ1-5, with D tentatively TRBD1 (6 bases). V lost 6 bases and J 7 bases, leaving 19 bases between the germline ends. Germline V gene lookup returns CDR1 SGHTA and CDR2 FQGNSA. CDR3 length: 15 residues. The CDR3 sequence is CASSPISGTGQPQHF. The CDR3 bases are TGTGCCAGCAGTCCTATTTCCGGCACAGGGCAGCCCCAGCATTTT.

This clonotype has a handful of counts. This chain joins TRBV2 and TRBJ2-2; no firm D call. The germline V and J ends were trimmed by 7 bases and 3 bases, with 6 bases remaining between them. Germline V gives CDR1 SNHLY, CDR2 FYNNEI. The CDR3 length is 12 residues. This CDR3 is CASIRDTGELFF. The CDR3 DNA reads TGTGCCAGCATACGGGACACCGGGGAGCTGTTTTTT.

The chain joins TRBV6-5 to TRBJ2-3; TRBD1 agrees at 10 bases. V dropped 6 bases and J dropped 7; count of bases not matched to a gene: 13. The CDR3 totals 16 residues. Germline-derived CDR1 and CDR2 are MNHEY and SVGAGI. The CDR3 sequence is CASSYAGQGGVYTQYF. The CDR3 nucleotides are TGTGCCAGCAGCTACGCCGGACAGGGGGGTGTCTATACGCAGTATTTT.

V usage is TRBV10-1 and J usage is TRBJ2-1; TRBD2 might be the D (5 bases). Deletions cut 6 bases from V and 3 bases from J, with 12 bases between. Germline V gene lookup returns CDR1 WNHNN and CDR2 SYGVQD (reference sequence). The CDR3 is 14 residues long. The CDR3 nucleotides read TGCGCCAGCAGCAAAACCGGGATCTACAATGAGCAGTTCTTC. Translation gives CASSKTGIYNEQFF.

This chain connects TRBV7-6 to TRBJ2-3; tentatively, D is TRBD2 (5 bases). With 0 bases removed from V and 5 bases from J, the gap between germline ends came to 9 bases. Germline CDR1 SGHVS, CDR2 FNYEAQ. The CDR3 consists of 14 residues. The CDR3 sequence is CASSLAGVLDTQYF. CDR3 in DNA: TGTGCCAGCAGCTTAGCGGGAGTTTTAGATACGCAGTATTTT. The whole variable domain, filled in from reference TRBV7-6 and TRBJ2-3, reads GAGVSQSPRYKVTKRGQDVALRCDPISGHVSLYWYRQALGQGPEFLTYFNYEAQQDKSGLPNDRFSAERPEGSISTLTIQRTEQRDSAMYRCASSLAGVLDTQYFGPGTRLTVL.

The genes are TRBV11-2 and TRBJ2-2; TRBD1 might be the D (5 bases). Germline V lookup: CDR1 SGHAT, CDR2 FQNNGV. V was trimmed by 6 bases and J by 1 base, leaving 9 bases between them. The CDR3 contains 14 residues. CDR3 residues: CASRGQKNTGELFF. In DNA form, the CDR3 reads TGTGCCAGCAGAGGACAAAAGAACACCGGGGAGCTGTTTTTT.

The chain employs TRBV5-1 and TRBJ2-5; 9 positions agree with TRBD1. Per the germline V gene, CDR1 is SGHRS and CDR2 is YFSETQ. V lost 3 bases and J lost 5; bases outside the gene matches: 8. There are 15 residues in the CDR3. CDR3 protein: CASSSGTGRRETQYF. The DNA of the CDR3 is TGCGCCAGCAGCTCCGGGACAGGGAGGCGGGAGACCCAGTACTTC.

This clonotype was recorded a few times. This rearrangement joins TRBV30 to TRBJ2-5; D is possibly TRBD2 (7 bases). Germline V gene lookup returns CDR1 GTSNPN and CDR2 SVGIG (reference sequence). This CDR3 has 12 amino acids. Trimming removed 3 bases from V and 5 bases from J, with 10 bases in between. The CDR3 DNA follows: TGTGCCTGGAGAGGCGGGGGCGAGACCCAGTACTTC. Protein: CAWRGGGETQYF.

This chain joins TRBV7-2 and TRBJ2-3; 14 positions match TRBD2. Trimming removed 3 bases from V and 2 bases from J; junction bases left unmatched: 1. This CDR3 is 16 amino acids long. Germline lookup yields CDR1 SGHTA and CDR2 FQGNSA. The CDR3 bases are TGTGCCAGCAGCTTGGGACTAGCGGGGGACACAGATACGCAGTATTTT. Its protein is CASSLGLAGDTDTQYF.